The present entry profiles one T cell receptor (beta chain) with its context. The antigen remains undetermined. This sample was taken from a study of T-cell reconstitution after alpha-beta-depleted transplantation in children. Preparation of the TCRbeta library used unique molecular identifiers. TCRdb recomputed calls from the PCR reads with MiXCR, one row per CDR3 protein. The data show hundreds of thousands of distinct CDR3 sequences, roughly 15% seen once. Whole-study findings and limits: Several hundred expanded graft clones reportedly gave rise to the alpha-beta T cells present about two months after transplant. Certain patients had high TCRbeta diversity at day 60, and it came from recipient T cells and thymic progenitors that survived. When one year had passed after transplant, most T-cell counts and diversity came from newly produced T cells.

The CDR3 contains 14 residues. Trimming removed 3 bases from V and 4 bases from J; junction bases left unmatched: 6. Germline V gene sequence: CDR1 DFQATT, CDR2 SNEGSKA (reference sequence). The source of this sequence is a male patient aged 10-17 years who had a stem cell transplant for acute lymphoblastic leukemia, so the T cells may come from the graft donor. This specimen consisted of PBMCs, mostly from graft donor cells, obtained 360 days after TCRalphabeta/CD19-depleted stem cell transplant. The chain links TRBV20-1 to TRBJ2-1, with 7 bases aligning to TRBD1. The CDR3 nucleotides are TGCAGTGCTAGTCGGGACAGACCGTACAATGAGCAGTTCTTC. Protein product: CSASRDRPYNEQFF.